This T cell receptor beta chain is drawn from a study of human T cells and chemical hapten exposure. The wider study: The patients, most of them female, presented with alopecia areata, totalis or universalis.

Individual cDNA molecules in this library carried unique molecular identifiers. TCRdb passed the RACE reads through MiXCR, listing each CDR3 protein once. Of approximately 72,000 distinct CDR3 sequences detected, 11% appear once; the ten largest clones hold roughly 1.4%. V dropped 2 bases and J dropped 6 bases, with 12 bases sitting between them. Germline assignment: CDR1 SGHTA and CDR2 FQGTGA. This CDR3 is 14 amino acids long. This sample's time point: patch test 3, about 24 weeks after DPC sensitization. Regarding treatment: therapeutic diphenylcyclopropenone sensitization with weekly scalp DPC. The J gene is TRBJ2-3, the V gene TRBV7-3; D is possibly TRBD2 (7 bases). The receptor comes from a woman aged 45-65 years with alopecia areata. Some clones in this sample may be carry-over from other donors' samples. The sequenced sample was whole blood, obtained in connection with sensitization to the hapten diphenylcyclopropenone (DPC). The CDR3 coding sequence is TGTGCCAGCAGCTTAGTACGCGGGGGCGATACGCAGTATTTT. It encodes CASSLVRGGDTQYF.